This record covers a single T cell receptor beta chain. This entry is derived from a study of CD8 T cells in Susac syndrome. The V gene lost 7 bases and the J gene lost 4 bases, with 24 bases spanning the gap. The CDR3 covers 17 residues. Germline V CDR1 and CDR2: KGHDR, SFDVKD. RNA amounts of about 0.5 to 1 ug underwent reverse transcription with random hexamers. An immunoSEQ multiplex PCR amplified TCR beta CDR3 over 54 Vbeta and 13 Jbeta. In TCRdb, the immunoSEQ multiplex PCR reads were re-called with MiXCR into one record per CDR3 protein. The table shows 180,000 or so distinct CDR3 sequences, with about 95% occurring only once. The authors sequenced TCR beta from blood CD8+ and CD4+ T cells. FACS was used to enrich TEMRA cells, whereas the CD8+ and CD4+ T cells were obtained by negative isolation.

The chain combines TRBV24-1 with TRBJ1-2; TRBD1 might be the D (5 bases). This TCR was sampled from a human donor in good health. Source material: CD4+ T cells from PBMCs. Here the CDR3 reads CATSSDVRVSGIYGYTF. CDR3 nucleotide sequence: TGTGCCACCAGCTCCGACGTCAGGGTATCAGGAATCTATGGCTACACCTTC.